The 2 T cell receptor beta chains given below trace back to one sample, sequenced in a study of blood T cell repertoires in COVID-19 (dated by TCRdb to about 2020). The protocol used for the library was the immunoSEQ multiplex PCR assay. Drawn from immuneACCESS, this table holds only the in-frame rearrangements with V and J called that TCRdb kept. Clones are partly lost; checked studies trace under half to an unresolved V gene and leave the rest unexplained. Counted in this sample were 240,000 or so clones; 86% of them appeared once. Together, the top ten hold around 2% of the sample. Sequencing input: PBMCs or T cells enriched from blood (not recorded which). These receptors all come from a woman aged 45-60 years who had recovered from COVID-19.

The gene calls are TRBV7-2 and TRBJ1-2; 10 nucleotides line up with TRBD1. Germline V gives CDR1 SGHTA, CDR2 FQGNSA. V lost 6 bases to trimming and J lost 2 bases; unmatched junction nucleotides: 9. This CDR3 contains 16 residues. CDR3 residues: CASRQTGTGANYGYTF. The CDR3 nucleotides read TGTGCCAGCAGACAGACCGGGACAGGGGCCAACTATGGCTACACCTTC.

This clone was found once. The chain uses TRBV19 and TRBJ2-7; 9 bases are a match to TRBD1. V dropped 6 bases and J dropped 2; count of bases not matched to a gene: 5. This CDR3 is built from 14 residues. Germline CDR1 LNHDA, CDR2 SQIVND (reference sequence). CDR3 amino acids: CASSLQGAPYEQYF. DNA of the CDR3: TGTGCCAGTAGCCTACAGGGGGCTCCCTACGAGCAGTACTTC.